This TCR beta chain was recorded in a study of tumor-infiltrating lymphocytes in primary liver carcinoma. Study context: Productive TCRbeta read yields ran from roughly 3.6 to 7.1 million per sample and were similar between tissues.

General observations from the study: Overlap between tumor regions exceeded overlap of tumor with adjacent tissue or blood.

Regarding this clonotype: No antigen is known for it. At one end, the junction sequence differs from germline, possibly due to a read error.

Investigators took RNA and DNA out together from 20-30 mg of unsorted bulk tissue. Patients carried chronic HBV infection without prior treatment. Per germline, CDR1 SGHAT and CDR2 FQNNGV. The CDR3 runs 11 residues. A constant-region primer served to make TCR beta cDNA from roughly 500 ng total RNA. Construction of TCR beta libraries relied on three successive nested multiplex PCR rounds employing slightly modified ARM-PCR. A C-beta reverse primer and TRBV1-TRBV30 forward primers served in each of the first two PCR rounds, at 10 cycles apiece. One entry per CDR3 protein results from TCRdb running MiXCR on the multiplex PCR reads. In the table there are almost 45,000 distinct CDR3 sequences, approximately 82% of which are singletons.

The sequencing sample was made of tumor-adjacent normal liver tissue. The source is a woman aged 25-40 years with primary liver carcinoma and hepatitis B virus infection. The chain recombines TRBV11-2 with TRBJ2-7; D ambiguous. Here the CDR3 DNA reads TGTGCCAGCAGTCCAGCCAATGAGTGGTCCTTC. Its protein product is CASSPANEWSF.